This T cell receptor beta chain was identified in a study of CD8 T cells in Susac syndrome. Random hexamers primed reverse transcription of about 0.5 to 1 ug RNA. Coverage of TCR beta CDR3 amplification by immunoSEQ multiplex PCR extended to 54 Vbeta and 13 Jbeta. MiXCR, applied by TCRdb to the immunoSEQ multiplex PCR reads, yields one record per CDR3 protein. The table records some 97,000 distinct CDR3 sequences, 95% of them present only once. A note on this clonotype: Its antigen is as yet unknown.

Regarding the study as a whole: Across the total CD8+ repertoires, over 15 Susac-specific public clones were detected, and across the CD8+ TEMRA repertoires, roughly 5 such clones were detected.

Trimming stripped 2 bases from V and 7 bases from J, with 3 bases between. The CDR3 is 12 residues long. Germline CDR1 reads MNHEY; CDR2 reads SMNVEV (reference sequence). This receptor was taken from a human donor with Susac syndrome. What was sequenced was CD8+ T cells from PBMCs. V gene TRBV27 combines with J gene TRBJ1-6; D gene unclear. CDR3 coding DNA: TGTGCCAGCAGTTTAATGAATTCACCCCTCCACTTT. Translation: CASSLMNSPLHF.